Listed below are T cell receptor beta chains from one sample, sequenced in a study of blood T cell repertoires in COVID-19. Profiling relied on immunoSEQ multiplex PCR, and the TCRdb table lists in-frame clones only, not all of them. The sample lists roughly 240,000 clones, more than 70% seen once, with 2% to 2.5% in the top ten. Sequencing was done on a sample of PBMCs or T cells enriched from blood (not recorded which). These receptor sequences come from a woman between 40 and 55 years old with acute COVID-19. Each CDR3 is given with its conserved first and last residue. A D gene is named only where the DNA matches it firmly. Not every row has a clone size; where given, it reads once, few, many or a size class.

D gene	V gene	clone size	J gene	CDR3 protein	CDR3 DNA
TRBD1	TRBV18	.	TRBJ1-1	CASSPTMSGTGVTEAFF	TGTGCCAGCTCACCAACTATGTCAGGGACAGGGGTCACTGAAGCTTTCTTT
TRBD1	TRBV7-8	.	TRBJ1-2	CASSHHPGTGYGYTF	TGTGCCAGCAGCCATCACCCCGGGACAGGCTATGGCTACACCTTC
.	TRBV7-2	.	TRBJ1-2	CASSLDRGSYGYTF	TGTGCCAGCAGCTTAGATAGGGGGAGCTATGGCTACACCTTC
TRBD2	TRBV6-2/TRBV6-3	.	TRBJ2-3	CASSFLPSGKQYF	TGTGCCAGCAGTTTCCTCCCTAGCGGGAAACAGTATTTT
.	TRBV5-4	.	TRBJ1-1	CASSPRRLQGNTEAFF	TGTGCCAGCAGCCCAAGACGACTCCAGGGGAACACTGAAGCTTTCTTT
TRBD1	TRBV29-1	.	TRBJ2-5	CSVGAGTGGQYF	TGCAGCGTTGGGGCCGGGACAGGGGGCCAGTACTTC
.	TRBV19	.	TRBJ1-6	CASVGAALNSPLHF	TGTGCCAGTGTGGGGGCAGCTCTTAATTCACCCCTCCACTTT
TRBD2	TRBV4-3	.	TRBJ2-1	CASSQDSGGAYNEQFF	TGCGCCAGCAGCCAAGATAGCGGGGGGGCGTATAATGAGCAGTTCTTC
.	TRBV30	.	TRBJ2-7	CAWSEGDRSYEQYF	TGTGCCTGGAGTGAGGGAGATAGATCCTACGAGCAGTACTTC
TRBD1	TRBV2	once	TRBJ2-7	CASRLTGTVPYEQYF	TGTGCCAGCAGACTTACCGGGACAGTCCCCTACGAGCAGTACTTC
.	TRBV6-5	.	TRBJ2-2	CASTRRDTGELFF	TGTGCCAGCACCAGGAGGGACACCGGGGAGCTGTTTTTT
TRBD1	TRBV5-1	.	TRBJ2-7	CASSRRTGGAGEQYF	TGCGCCAGCAGCAGAAGGACAGGGGGCGCGGGCGAGCAGTACTTC
.	TRBV12-3/TRBV12-4	.	TRBJ1-1	CASSLGGGAFF	TGTGCCAGCAGTTTGGGAGGGGGAGCTTTCTTT
.	TRBV7-9	once	TRBJ1-2	CASSATDFGTF	TGTGCCAGCAGCGCGACTGATTTCGGCACCTTC
TRBD2	TRBV15	.	TRBJ2-7	CATSRDKRGAYEQYF	TGTGCCACCAGCAGAGATAAGCGGGGGGCCTACGAGCAGTACTTC
.	TRBV7-6	.	TRBJ2-1	CASSFRSSGPYNEQFF	TGTGCCAGCAGCTTCCGGAGTAGCGGCCCCTACAATGAGCAGTTCTTC
.	TRBV2	.	TRBJ1-4	CASSPGARTNEKLFF	TGTGCCAGCAGTCCAGGGGCAAGGACTAATGAAAAACTGTTTTTT
TRBD2	TRBV2	.	TRBJ2-2	CASSRTSGGEHRVELFF	TGTGCCAGCAGCCGGACTAGCGGGGGGGAACACCGGGTGGAGCTGTTTTTT
.	TRBV30	.	TRBJ2-2	CAWMRENTGELFF	TGTGCCTGGATGCGGGAGAACACCGGGGAGCTGTTTTTT
TRBD1	TRBV5-1	.	TRBJ1-1	CASSLRSGQANTEAFF	TGCGCCAGCAGCTTAAGGAGCGGACAGGCGAACACTGAAGCTTTCTTT
.	TRBV7-2	.	TRBJ2-1	CASSLQGGLGEQFF	TGTGCCAGCAGCTTGCAGGGCGGTCTGGGTGAGCAGTTCTTC
.	TRBV4-2	.	TRBJ1-5	CASSDSGSKDQPQHF	TGTGCCAGCAGCGACTCGGGGAGCAAGGACCAGCCCCAGCATTTT
.	TRBV7-9	.	TRBJ1-5	CASSGPAQPQHF	TGTGCCAGCAGCGGTCCAGCGCAGCCCCAGCATTTT
.	TRBV6-1	.	TRBJ2-1	CASSDTGFGEQFF	TGTGCCAGCAGTGATACAGGGTTCGGAGAGCAGTTCTTC
.	TRBV10-2	.	TRBJ2-1	CASSTGTNEQFF	TGCGCCAGCAGCACCGGTACCAATGAGCAGTTCTTC
TRBD2	TRBV5-1	.	TRBJ2-5	CASSSVSLAGGETQYF	TGCGCCAGCAGCTCGGTTTCCTTAGCGGGGGGGGAGACCCAGTACTTC
TRBD1	TRBV27	.	TRBJ2-3	CASSSQDRALGSSTDTQYF	TGTGCCAGCAGTTCTCAAGACAGGGCATTGGGAAGTAGCACAGATACGCAGTATTTT
TRBD2	TRBV12-5	.	TRBJ2-1	CASGSSGRRNEQFF	TGTGCTAGTGGCTCTAGCGGGCGGAGGAATGAGCAGTTCTTC
TRBD1	TRBV19	once	TRBJ2-2	CASSRDRVESGELFF	TGTGCCAGTAGCCGTGACAGGGTGGAGTCCGGGGAGCTGTTTTTT
.	TRBV19	.	TRBJ1-1	CASSTSGVGEGTEAFF	TGTGCCAGTAGTACCTCGGGGGTAGGGGAGGGGACTGAAGCTTTCTTT
.	TRBV6-5	.	TRBJ2-3	CASSSGTQVLTQYF	TGTGCCAGCAGTTCGGGGACACAGGTCCTCACGCAGTATTTT
TRBD1	TRBV2	.	TRBJ1-2	CASSGTGVRGYGYTF	TGTGCCAGCAGTGGGACAGGAGTGAGGGGCTATGGCTACACCTTC
.	TRBV6-5	.	TRBJ2-1	CASGRRESYNEQFF	TGTGCCAGCGGCCGACGGGAGTCCTACAATGAGCAGTTCTTC